The 18 T cell receptor beta chains below were found in one sample sequenced in a study of shared clonotypes between healthy human individuals. Libraries were prepared by immunoSEQ multiplex PCR; TCRdb keeps only in-frame clonotypes and omits some of them. The table has about 1 million clones, approximately 76% seen once. Sequenced sample: memory CD4+ T cells sorted from blood. Subset noted: CD45RA-negative fraction. The source of these receptors is a man between 18 and 35 years old in good health.

This clone was detected many times. The chain links TRBV11-3 to TRBJ2-3; D not certain. Deletions cut 2 bases from V and 0 bases from J, with 9 bases between. From germline, CDR1 is SGHNT and CDR2 YENEEA. The CDR3 spans 15 residues. Written as DNA, the CDR3 is TGTGCCAGCAGCTTACAGGCCAAAAGCACAGATACGCAGTATTTT. Amino acid sequence: CASSLQAKSTDTQYF.

Concerning this clone itself: Other DNA sequences from this sample encode an identical CDR3 as well. The rearrangement uses TRBV18 and TRBJ1-1, with D perhaps matching TRBD1 (6 bases). The CDR3 totals 14 residues. V lost 2 bases, J lost 0 bases, and 7 bases lay in between. The V gene's germline CDR1 is KGHSH and CDR2 LQKENI. CDR3 protein: CASSPTGLNTEAFF. The CDR3 DNA reads TGTGCCAGCTCACCAACAGGGTTGAACACTGAAGCTTTCTTT.

This clone was detected only once. The chain carries TRBV1 and TRBJ1-2; the D call in the table, TRBD1, was not verified against the DNA. TRBV1 is marked as a pseudogene. The CDR3 is 17 residues long. The CDR3 sequence: CTSSQGSRDRPNYGYTF. The CDR3 region has the DNA TGCACCAGCAGCCAAGGCTCCAGGGACAGGCCTAACTATGGCTACACCTTC.

V usage is TRBV5-1 and J usage is TRBJ2-5; D gene ambiguous. Germline lookup yields CDR1 SGHRS and CDR2 YFSETQ. V gave up 4 bases and J gave up 0 bases, with 10 bases separating them. The CDR3 is 14 residues long. CDR3 amino acids: CASSTRTDQETQYF. DNA of the CDR3: TGCGCCAGCAGCACCCGGACCGACCAAGAGACCCAGTACTTC.

The chain is built from TRBV4-3 and TRBJ1-6; D is unresolved. This CDR3 is 13 amino acids long. CDR1 and CDR2 from the germline V gene are LGHNA and YSLEER. V lost 4 bases and J lost 10, with 11 bases in between. CDR3 amino acids: CASSPSAGSPLHF. The CDR3 nucleotides read TGCGCCAGCAGCCCAAGCGCAGGATCACCCCTCCACTTT.

The V and J genes are TRBV30 and TRBJ2-5; TRBD1 matches at 7 bases. Germline trimming cut 5 bases from V and 5 bases from J; bases unmatched to any gene: 2. This CDR3 spans 11 amino acids. Germline V CDR1 and CDR2: GTSNPN, SVGIG (reference sequence). The CDR3 DNA reads as TGTGCCTGGGCCAGGGGGGAGACCCAGTACTTC. This gives the protein CAWARGETQYF.

The chain uses TRBV7-9 and TRBJ2-7; D unresolved. Trimming took off 4 bases at V and 2 bases at J, with 12 bases between the two ends. This CDR3 has 14 amino acids. The germline V gene has CDR1 SEHNR and CDR2 FQNEAQ (reference sequence). The DNA of the CDR3 is TGTGCCAGCAGCTCTAGTCTTACCCCCTACGAGCAGTACTTC. It yields the protein CASSSSLTPYEQYF.

The chain joins TRBV5-5 to TRBJ2-5, with 7 bases matching TRBD2. The CDR3 loop spans 13 amino acids. Trimming took 1 base from V and 5 from J; bases not matched to a gene: 2. Germline V CDR1 and CDR2: SGHKS, YYEKEE (reference sequence). The CDR3 spells CASSLTSVETQYF. The DNA of the CDR3 is TGTGCCAGCAGCTTGACTAGCGTCGAGACCCAGTACTTC.

The chain links TRBV4-1 to TRBJ2-7, with TRBD1 identical over 8 bases. Losses at the gene ends were 5 bases for V and 0 bases for J; bases not matched to a gene: 6. The CDR3 runs to 15 residues. Looked up from germline, CDR1 is MGHRA and CDR2 is YSYEKL. The DNA of the CDR3 is TGCGCCAGCAGCGCCGGACAGGGTTCCTCCTACGAGCAGTACTTC. It is translated as CASSAGQGSSYEQYF.

This clone was seen a handful of times. The chain couples TRBV5-1 to TRBJ1-1; the D is unclear. The CDR3 totals 13 residues. Looked up from germline, CDR1 is SGHRS and CDR2 is YFSETQ. V was trimmed by 1 base and J by 4 bases, leaving 8 bases between them. The CDR3 DNA follows: TGCGCCAGCAGCTTGTCTGGACCCACTGAAGCTTTCTTT. This encodes CASSLSGPTEAFF.

This clone has a single count. This chain links TRBV5-1 with TRBJ1-2; 9 bases line up with TRBD1. V was clipped by 5 bases and J by 0 bases; unmatched bases: 5. This CDR3 has 15 amino acids. Germline V gene lookup returns CDR1 SGHRS and CDR2 YFSETQ. The CDR3 nucleotides are TGCGCCAGCAGTTCCGGACAGGGGACTAACTATGGCTACACCTTC. As protein: CASSSGQGTNYGYTF.

Comments on this clone: Other DNA sequences in the sample encode the same CDR3. V gene TRBV10-3 combines with J gene TRBJ1-1, with D perhaps matching TRBD1 (6 bases). V was cut by 4 bases and J by 2 bases, with 11 bases left in between. The CDR3 is made up of 14 amino acids. Germline V gives CDR1 ENHRY, CDR2 SYGVKD. The CDR3 DNA is TGTGCCATCAGTGCGGGGGCAGCAAACACTGAAGCTTTCTTT. Amino acid sequence: CAISAGAANTEAFF.

The rearrangement uses TRBV27 and TRBJ1-1, with TRBD1 matching over 7 bases. This CDR3 spans 13 amino acids. CDR1 and CDR2 (germline): MNHEY, SMNVEV (reference sequence). V was pared by 4 bases and J by 5 bases, with 4 bases of the junction left unmatched. The CDR3 is CASSSGGRTEAFF. The CDR3 bases are TGTGCCAGCAGTTCAGGGGGACGGACTGAAGCTTTCTTT.

The chain joins TRBV5-1 to TRBJ1-1; D gene uncertain. Germline V lookup: CDR1 SGHRS, CDR2 YFSETQ. The CDR3 has 13 amino acids. Trimming stripped 0 bases from V and 1 base from J, with 4 bases between. In DNA, the CDR3 is TGCGCCAGCAGCTTGGCACGGAACACTGAAGCTTTCTTT. This encodes CASSLARNTEAFF.

The V and J genes are TRBV5-6 and TRBJ1-2, with 8 positions matching TRBD1. Germline-derived CDR1 and CDR2 are SGHDT and YYEEEE. J was trimmed by 7 bases and V by 3 bases; bases with no gene match: 5. The CDR3 extends over 13 amino acids. Written as DNA, the CDR3 is TGTGCCAGCAGCTCAGGACAGGGTCGTGGCTACACCTTC. Protein: CASSSGQGRGYTF.

J is TRBJ2-3 and V is TRBV6-5; 10 bases match TRBD2. This CDR3 spans 14 amino acids. Germline CDR1 and CDR2: MNHEY and SVGAGI. Germline trimming cut 6 bases from V and 4 bases from J; bases unmatched to any gene: 4. DNA for the CDR3: TGTGCCAGCAGATCAAGCGGGGGGGCAGATACGCAGTATTTT. Translated: CASRSSGGADTQYF.

The chain recombines TRBV7-2 with TRBJ2-7; 10 positions agree with TRBD1. V lost 0 bases, J lost 4 bases, and 3 bases stayed unmatched. CDR1 is SGHTA and CDR2 is FQGNSA in the germline V gene. The CDR3 is 15 amino acids. In nucleotides, the CDR3 is TGTGCCAGCAGCTTAGCGGGACAGGGGCTGTACGAGCAGTACTTC. It encodes CASSLAGQGLYEQYF.

V is TRBV29-1 and J is TRBJ1-2, with D unclear. V was clipped by 0 bases and J by 2 bases, with 4 bases between them. CDR1 is SQVTM, CDR2 ANQGSEA, per germline. The CDR3 totals 12 residues. The chain's CDR3 is CSVEDRNYGYTF. CDR3 DNA sequence: TGCAGCGTTGAAGACAGGAACTATGGCTACACCTTC.